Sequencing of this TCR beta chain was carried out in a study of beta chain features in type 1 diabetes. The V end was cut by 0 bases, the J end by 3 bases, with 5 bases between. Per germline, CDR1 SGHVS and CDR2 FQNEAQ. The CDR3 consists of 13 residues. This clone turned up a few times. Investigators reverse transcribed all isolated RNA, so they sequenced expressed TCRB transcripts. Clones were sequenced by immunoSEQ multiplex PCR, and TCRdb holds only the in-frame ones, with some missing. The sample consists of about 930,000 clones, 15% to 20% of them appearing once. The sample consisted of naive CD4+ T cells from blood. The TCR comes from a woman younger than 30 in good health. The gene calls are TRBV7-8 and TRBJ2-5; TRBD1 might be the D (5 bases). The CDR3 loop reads CASSLAREETQYF. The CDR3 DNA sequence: TGTGCCAGCAGCTTAGCCAGGGAAGAGACCCAGTACTTC.